This TCR beta chain stems from a study of blood T cell repertoires in COVID-19. Study-wide background: Material from acute and convalescent COVID-19 was sourced from the United States, Italy and Spain.

Either two negative PCRs, clearance, or symptom resolution qualified Cohort 3 donors as recovered. Measured with immunoSEQ multiplex PCR; TCRdb has only the in-frame clones, and not every one. The data contain 250,000 to 400,000 clones, more than 75% of them singletons. This CDR3 comprises 12 residues. Trimming cost V 6 bases and J 0 bases, with 6 bases left between them. CDR1 and CDR2 (germline): MGHDK, SYGVNS. Sequencing was carried out using PBMCs or T cells enriched from blood (not recorded which). The V call is TRBV25-1, the J call TRBJ2-7; the D gene is possibly TRBD2 (5 bases). This TCR came from a man aged 60 to 69 who had recovered from COVID-19. The CDR3 nucleotides read TGTGCCAGCAGGGACTTCTCCTACGAGCAGTACTTC. Amino acid sequence: CASRDFSYEQYF.